A single sample gave rise to the 20 T cell receptor beta chains below, sequenced in a study of shared clonotypes between healthy human individuals. The method was immunoSEQ multiplex PCR; TCRdb's version includes in-frame clones alone and lacks a portion of them. The table lists about 2,200,000 clones, about 92% of them singletons. Terminally differentiated effector memory CD45RA+ cells were left out of the naive CD8 fraction, which was CD45RO-negative and positively selected for CCR7. Sequenced material: naive CD8+ T cells from PBMCs. The receptors were sampled from a man between 18 and 29 years old in good health. Some clones in this sample may be carry-over from other donors' samples.

V and J are TRBV27 and TRBJ1-5, with a tentative D call TRBD1 (6 bases). Per the germline V gene, CDR1 is MNHEY and CDR2 is SMNVEV (reference sequence). The CDR3 sequence is 15 residues long. Trimming stripped 5 bases from V and 3 bases from J, with 14 bases between. The CDR3 loop reads CASSPRDNFNQPQHF. Written as DNA, the CDR3 is TGTGCCAGCAGTCCCCGGGACAATTTCAATCAGCCCCAGCATTTT.

This sequence joins TRBV9 and TRBJ2-2; possibly TRBD2 for D (6 bases). Per germline, CDR1 SGDLS and CDR2 YYNGEE. CDR3 length: 17 residues. With 3 bases removed from V and 1 base from J, the gap between germline ends came to 16 bases. The CDR3 DNA is TGTGCCAGCAGCGAGGTTTACGGGGGAGGGAACACCGGGGAGCTGTTTTTT. This sequence encodes CASSEVYGGGNTGELFF.

The chain has TRBV27 and TRBJ1-2; no clear D. CDR1 and CDR2 from the germline V gene are MNHEY and SMNVEV (reference sequence). The ends were cut back, 4 bases at V and 7 bases at J, with 10 bases in the middle. The length of the CDR3 is 12 residues. CDR3 protein: CASSSLRAGYTF. The CDR3 DNA is TGTGCCAGCAGTTCCCTAAGGGCTGGCTACACCTTC.

V and J are TRBV28 and TRBJ1-2; no reliable D call. This CDR3 comprises 15 residues. Germline V gene lookup returns CDR1 MDHEN and CDR2 SYDVKM. V lost 7 bases and J 1 base, leaving 16 bases between the germline ends. The CDR3: CASTRTQSLNYGYTF. In DNA form, the CDR3 reads TGTGCCAGCACCCGAACCCAGAGCCTTAACTATGGCTACACCTTC.

This clone was observed once. This rearrangement joins TRBV29-1 to TRBJ2-1; 11 nucleotides line up with TRBD2. The germline gives CDR1 SQVTM, CDR2 ANQGSEA. J gave up 0 bases and V 2 bases, and 6 bases lay outside the gene matches. The CDR3 is made up of 17 amino acids. The CDR3: CSVEFLAGGSSYNEQFF. CDR3 nucleotides: TGCAGCGTTGAATTCCTAGCGGGAGGTAGCTCCTACAATGAGCAGTTCTTC.

The genes are TRBV28 and TRBJ1-1; D gene unclear. Germline values: CDR1 MDHEN, CDR2 SYDVKM. Trimming removed 1 base at V and 2 bases at J, with 17 bases between. The CDR3 length is 17 residues. The CDR3 reads CASSLSFSGVLNTEAFF. The DNA for the CDR3 is TGTGCCAGCAGTTTATCTTTCTCGGGAGTTTTAAACACTGAAGCTTTCTTT. Full variable domain (rest looked up from reference TRBV28 and TRBJ1-1): DVKVTQSSRYLVKRTGEKVFLECVQDMDHENMFWYRQDPGLGLRLIYFSYDVKMKEKGDIPEGYSVSREKKERFSLILESASTNQTSMYLCASSLSFSGVLNTEAFFGQGTRLTVV.

The CDR3 coding sequence is TGTGCCAGCCCGGTGGGAGATGGCTACACCTTC. Translated: CASPVGDGYTF. This rearrangement joins TRBV5-5 to TRBJ1-2; D call uncertain. V was pared by 7 bases and J by 6 bases, with 10 bases between. CDR1 is SGHKS and CDR2 is YYEKEE in the germline V gene (reference sequence). The CDR3 is 11 residues long.

The chain couples TRBV7-9 to TRBJ1-4; the D gene is possibly TRBD1 (6 bases). The CDR3 length is 14 residues. The germline V gene encodes CDR1 SEHNR and CDR2 FQNEAQ (reference sequence). V was cut by 3 bases and J by 7 bases, with 12 bases left in between. The CDR3 here is CASSLRGGVEKLFF. CDR3 nucleotide sequence: TGTGCCAGCAGCTTGAGGGGGGGCGTTGAAAAACTGTTTTTT. Drawing the rest from reference TRBV7-9 and TRBJ1-4, the complete variable domain is DTGVSQNPRHKITKRGQNVTFRCDPISEHNRLYWYRQTLGQGPEFLTYFQNEAQLEKSRLLSDRFSAERPKGSFSTLEIQRTEQGDSAMYLCASSLRGGVEKLFFGSGTQLSVL.

This clone is a singleton in its sample. V usage is TRBV11-2 and J usage is TRBJ1-4, with 8 bases lining up with TRBD1. Germline values: CDR1 SGHAT, CDR2 FQNNGV. V trimming: 1 base; J trimming: 5 bases; junction bases outside the gene matches: 12. This CDR3 spans 18 amino acids. In DNA, the CDR3 is TGTGCCAGCAGCTTAGGGGGGGTTGTCTGGGACAGGAATGAAAAACTGTTTTTT. This gives the protein CASSLGGVVWDRNEKLFF. Full variable domain (outside the CDR3, taken from reference TRBV11-2 and TRBJ1-4): EAGVAQSPRYKIIEKRQSVAFWCNPISGHATLYWYQQILGQGPKLLIQFQNNGVVDDSQLPKDRFSAERLKGVDSTLKIQPAKLEDSAVYLCASSLGGVVWDRNEKLFFGSGTQLSVL.

The J gene is TRBJ2-1, the V gene TRBV6-1, with D perhaps matching TRBD1 (6 bases). This CDR3 spans 15 amino acids. Germline lookup yields CDR1 MNHNS and CDR2 SASEGT. V dropped 7 bases and J dropped 0 bases, with 13 bases sitting between them. CDR3 residues: CASTIGGSSYNEQFF. In DNA form, the CDR3 reads TGTGCCAGCACCATAGGGGGAAGCTCCTACAATGAGCAGTTCTTC.

This chain joins TRBV28 and TRBJ2-7; possibly TRBD2 for D (5 bases). V lost 2 bases to trimming and J lost 4 bases, with 18 bases between them. Germline-derived CDR1 and CDR2 are MDHEN and SYDVKM. This CDR3 spans 16 amino acids. CDR3 nucleotide sequence: TGTGCCAGCAGTTTAGCCGGGGAGAGAGGAGAGTACGAGCAGTACTTC. The encoded protein is CASSLAGERGEYEQYF.

For the CDR3, the DNA is TGTGCCAGCAGCACATCAGGCGCCTATGGCTACACCTTC. Its translation: CASSTSGAYGYTF. The chain recombines TRBV28 with TRBJ1-2; no clear D gene. V was pared by 6 bases and J by 4 bases, with 12 bases between. Germline V gene sequence: CDR1 MDHEN, CDR2 SYDVKM. The CDR3 spans 13 residues.

The chain is built from TRBV7-8 and TRBJ2-7, with a weak D call TRBD1 (6 bases). V was cut by 1 base and J by 2 bases, with 15 bases left in between. Germline CDR1 and CDR2: SGHVS and FQNEAQ. CDR3 length: 16 residues. CDR3 sequence: CASSLGYGQRAYEQYF. In DNA form, the CDR3 reads TGTGCCAGCAGCTTAGGGTACGGACAGAGGGCCTACGAGCAGTACTTC.

V usage is TRBV19 and J usage is TRBJ2-3, with unresolved D. Deletions cut 4 bases from V and 4 bases from J, with 9 bases between. Germline lookup yields CDR1 LNHDA and CDR2 SQIVND (reference sequence). The CDR3 sequence is 13 residues long. DNA for the CDR3: TGTGCCAGTAGTACGCGTAGGGCAGATACGCAGTATTTT. Residues: CASSTRRADTQYF.

This clone has a single count. DNA of the CDR3: TGTGCCAGCAGCAAGGCGGAGGTGAACACCGGGGAGCTGTTTTTT. Translating gives CASSKAEVNTGELFF. The rearrangement joins TRBV9 to TRBJ2-2; tentative D call: TRBD2 (5 bases). Trimming left V 4 bases short and J 1 base short, with 11 bases between. There are 15 residues in the CDR3. Germline assignment: CDR1 SGDLS and CDR2 YYNGEE. Together with reference TRBV9 and TRBJ2-2, the CDR3 gives the full variable domain: DSGVTQTPKHLITATGQRVTLRCSPRSGDLSVYWYQQSLDQGLQFLIQYYNGEERAKGNILERFSAQQFPDLHSELNLSSLELGDSALYFCASSKAEVNTGELFFGEGSRLTVL.

V usage is TRBV9 and J usage is TRBJ1-1; a possible D gene is TRBD1 (5 bases). Germline V gives CDR1 SGDLS, CDR2 YYNGEE. V gave up 3 bases and J gave up 4 bases, with 10 bases separating them. This CDR3 contains 13 residues. The CDR3 nucleotides are TGTGCCAGCAGCGGGGGGATGAGCACTGAAGCTTTCTTT. This gives the protein CASSGGMSTEAFF.

DNA of the CDR3: TGTGCCAGCGCGGGAGGATCCGGGGAGCTGTTTTTT. It yields the protein CASAGGSGELFF. The chain joins TRBV7-9 to TRBJ2-2; TRBD2 matches 8 bases. The ends lost 8 bases at V and 6 bases at J; junction bases unmatched: 2. The V gene's germline CDR1 is SEHNR and CDR2 FQNEAQ (reference sequence). The CDR3 loop spans 12 amino acids.

The rearrangement joins TRBV5-1 to TRBJ2-7; 12 nucleotides align to TRBD2. Germline CDR1 and CDR2: SGHRS and YFSETQ. The V and J ends lost 5 bases and 1 base, in that order; junction bases with no gene match: 7. The CDR3 has 16 residues. The CDR3 coding sequence is TGCGCCAGCAGGCAACCGACTAGCGGGAGTTCCTACGAGCAGTACTTC. It is translated as CASRQPTSGSSYEQYF.

This chain connects TRBV6-1 to TRBJ2-7; 10 bases match TRBD1. V shed 3 bases, J shed 3 bases, and the junction held 5 bases outside the gene matches. Per germline, CDR1 MNHNS and CDR2 SASEGT. The CDR3 contains 15 residues. DNA of the CDR3: TGTGCCAGCAGTGACTTGGGACAGGGGAACTACGAGCAGTACTTC. Translating it yields CASSDLGQGNYEQYF.

V is TRBV7-9 and J is TRBJ2-1; 7 positions match TRBD2. This CDR3 has 19 amino acids. CDR1 is SEHNR, CDR2 FQNEAQ, per germline (reference sequence). V lost 0 bases and J lost 5; bases outside the gene matches: 16. The CDR3 sequence: CASSLAGRGTQPGHNEQFF. In DNA form, the CDR3 reads TGTGCCAGCAGCTTAGCAGGGAGGGGAACTCAGCCAGGTCACAATGAGCAGTTCTTC.